This record covers a single T cell receptor (beta chain). The CDR3 extends over 20 amino acids. The germline V gene encodes CDR1 SGHNT and CDR2 YYREEE (reference sequence). V dropped 3 bases and J dropped 5; count of bases not matched to a gene: 19. This entry comes from a study of blood T cell repertoires in COVID-19. Study-wide background: Acute and convalescent COVID-19 samples came from the United States, Italy and Spain. PBMCs, B-cell-depleted T cells, or T cells provided the cDNA or gDNA that made up the material.

Measured with immunoSEQ multiplex PCR; TCRdb has only the in-frame clones, and not every one. The sample carries some 150,000 clones, more than 80% recorded once. The source material was peripheral blood. The clonotype was recovered from a human donor with acute or convalescent COVID-19. The donor label of this sample is uncertain. This sequence joins TRBV5-4 and TRBJ2-2; TRBD2 aligns across 10 bases. The CDR3 loop reads CASSSEGGRTSGFETGELFF. Here the CDR3 DNA reads TGTGCCAGCAGCTCCGAGGGGGGGAGGACTAGCGGTTTTGAGACCGGGGAGCTGTTTTTT. Supplemented by reference TRBV5-4 and TRBJ2-2, the full variable domain reads ETGVTQSPTHLIKTRGQQVTLRCSSQSGHNTVSWYQQALGQGPQFIFQYYREEENGRGNFPPRFSGLQFPNYSSELNVNALELDDSALYLCASSSEGGRTSGFETGELFFGEGSRLTVL.